Listed below are T cell receptor beta chains from one sample, sequenced in a study of blood T cell repertoires in COVID-19. Some clones are missing from TCRdb's copy, which holds only in-frame ones; the method was immunoSEQ multiplex PCR. Counted here are over 100,000 clones, approximately 83% occurring once; the ten biggest clones make up about 0.8%. Sequenced sample: peripheral blood. These receptors all stem from a woman aged 70 to 79 with acute or convalescent COVID-19. The CDR3 runs from the conserved cysteine through the conserved F or W. The D gene is left open where the match is weak. The size entry is marked missing in some rows and otherwise reads once, few, many or a size class.

>TRBD2|once|TRBV2|TRBJ2-5
CASSSQLGLAEETQYF
TGTGCCAGCAGTTCACAACTGGGACTAGCGGAAGAGACCCAGTACTTC
>TRBD1|-|TRBV5-5|TRBJ2-5
CASSLQGTETQYF
TGTGCCAGCAGTTTACAGGGGACCGAGACCCAGTACTTC
>-|-|TRBV5-1|TRBJ1-4
CASSSQGYNEKLFF
TGCGCCAGCAGCTCACAGGGTTATAATGAAAAACTGTTTTTT
>TRBD1|-|TRBV7-2|TRBJ1-5
CASSRPGQSLIPQHF
TGTGCCAGCAGCCGTCCGGGACAGTCCCTTATACCCCAGCATTTT
>-|-|TRBV6-5|TRBJ2-7
CASSYRLDSWEQYF
TGTGCCAGCAGTTACCGACTAGATTCGTGGGAGCAGTACTTC
>TRBD1|-|TRBV5-3|TRBJ1-2
CARSPGQGLVTAGYTF
TGTGCCAGAAGCCCCGGACAGGGTTTAGTTACGGCTGGCTACACCTTC
>TRBD1|few|TRBV7-2|TRBJ1-6
CASSSGGSYNSPLHF
TGTGCCAGCAGCTCAGGGGGCTCCTATAATTCACCCCTCCACTTT
>-|-|TRBV5-5|TRBJ2-7
CASRSVAGYEQYF
TGTGCCAGCAGGAGCGTGGCCGGGTACGAGCAGTACTTC
>TRBD2|-|TRBV9|TRBJ2-1
CASSERGLAGNEQFF
TGTGCCAGCAGCGAACGAGGACTAGCGGGTAATGAGCAGTTCTTC
>-|-|TRBV28|TRBJ1-3
CASSLPPRGGNTIYF
TGTGCCAGCAGTTTACCTCCGAGGGGGGGAAACACCATATATTTT
>-|-|TRBV10-1|TRBJ2-3
CASSKGDTDTQYF
TGCGCCAGCAGTAAGGGGGACACAGATACGCAGTATTTT
>-|-|TRBV7-6|TRBJ2-5
CASSLAPTGFPSGTQIQETQYF
TGTGCCAGCAGCTTAGCGCCAACGGGGTTCCCCTCTGGGACACAAATTCAAGAGACCCAGTACTTC
>TRBD1|-|TRBV6-5|TRBJ1-5
CASRAQGVSNQPQHF
TGTGCCAGCAGGGCACAGGGGGTTAGCAATCAGCCCCAGCATTTT
>-|-|TRBV3-1/TRBV3-2|TRBJ2-5
CASSQIPARRETQYF
TGTGCCAGCAGCCAAATTCCAGCAAGGAGGGAGACCCAGTACTTC
>TRBD1|once|TRBV4-1|TRBJ2-7
CASSQGTGRSSYEQYF
TGCGCCAGCAGCCAGGGGACAGGTAGAAGCTCCTACGAGCAGTACTTC
>TRBD2|-|TRBV27|TRBJ2-1
CASSPGLAGFNEQFF
TGTGCCAGCAGTCCGGGACTAGCGGGGTTCAATGAGCAGTTCTTC
>TRBD2|-|TRBV5-1|TRBJ2-5
CASSHARVAGGRETQYF
TGCGCCAGCAGCCACGCAAGAGTAGCGGGGGGTAGAGAGACCCAGTACTTC
>TRBD1|-|TRBV5-6|TRBJ2-5
CASSRTGRQETQYF
TGTGCCAGCAGCAGGACAGGGCGACAAGAGACCCAGTACTTC
>-|-|TRBV11-2|TRBJ2-1
CASSLGLQRNEQFF
TGTGCCAGCAGCTTAGGGCTTCAGCGGAATGAGCAGTTCTTC
>TRBD1|few|TRBV4-1|TRBJ2-6
CASSSPGQGASGANVLTF
TGCGCCAGCAGCTCCCCGGGACAGGGGGCTTCTGGGGCCAACGTCCTGACTTTC
>-|once|TRBV3-1/TRBV3-2|TRBJ1-6
CASSQGRGGVSPLHF
TGTGCCAGCAGCCAAGGGAGGGGAGGTGTCTCACCCCTCCACTTT
>-|-|TRBV28|TRBJ1-4
CASSSQGRGSTNEKLFF
TGTGCCAGCAGTTCGCAGGGTAGGGGGTCCACTAATGAAAAACTGTTTTTT
>-|-|TRBV7-8|TRBJ2-7
CASSPSPREQYF
TGTGCCAGCAGCCCTTCCCCCCGCGAGCAGTACTTC
>-|few|TRBV3-1/TRBV3-2|TRBJ2-7
CASSQTGPTVPRYEQYF
TGTGCCAGCAGCCAGACAGGCCCGACAGTTCCACGCTACGAGCAGTACTTC
>TRBD2|-|TRBV6-6|TRBJ2-3
CASSPFGSGRARGDTQYF
TGTGCCAGCAGTCCCTTCGGTAGCGGGAGGGCCAGGGGAGATACGCAGTATTTT
>-|-|TRBV5-1|TRBJ2-4
CASSLVLGGVKNIQYF
TGCGCCAGCAGCTTGGTCCTCGGAGGGGTAAAGAACATTCAGTACTTC
>TRBD1|-|TRBV19|TRBJ1-6
CASSGGTESSYNSPLHF
TGTGCCAGTAGTGGCGGGACAGAGAGCTCCTATAATTCACCCCTCCACTTT
>TRBD2|-|TRBV6-5|TRBJ2-5
CAIALAGGRQETQYF
TGTGCCATAGCTCTAGCGGGGGGAAGGCAAGAGACCCAGTACTTC
>TRBD1|-|TRBV18|TRBJ2-7
CASSPWTGISYEQYF
TGTGCCAGCTCACCGTGGACAGGGATATCCTACGAGCAGTACTTC
>TRBD1|-|TRBV27|TRBJ2-7
CASSLGQNPYEQYF
TGTGCCAGCAGTTTGGGACAGAACCCCTACGAGCAGTACTTC
>-|-|TRBV3-1/TRBV3-2|TRBJ1-1
CASSQADNPEAFF
TGTGCCAGCAGCCAAGCGGACAATCCTGAAGCTTTCTTT
>-|-|TRBV10-2|TRBJ1-5
CASSDAGGNQPQHF
TGCGCCAGCAGTGACGCAGGGGGCAATCAGCCCCAGCATTTT
>-|-|TRBV5-1|TRBJ2-3
CASSSSQGDTQYF
TGCGCCAGCAGCTCCTCGCAGGGGGATACGCAGTATTTT
>-|-|TRBV30|TRBJ1-6
CAWSVGALQPLHF
TGTGCCTGGAGTGTAGGGGCCTTGCAACCCCTCCACTTT
>TRBD1|-|TRBV7-8|TRBJ2-5
CASSPGQGQETQYF
TGTGCCAGCAGCCCCGGACAGGGCCAAGAGACCCAGTACTTC
>TRBD1|few|TRBV6-5|TRBJ2-2
CASRGPTGIGELFF
TGTGCCAGCAGGGGGCCGACAGGGATCGGGGAGCTGTTTTTT
>-|-|TRBV21-1|TRBJ1-2
CASSKVRGRTIGYTF
TGTGCCAGCAGCAAAGTCCGAGGACGGACTATTGGCTACACCTTC
>-|few|TRBV2|TRBJ2-1
CASSEATGAGNEQFF
TGTGCCAGCAGTGAAGCGACGGGAGCGGGTAATGAGCAGTTCTTC